The rows below give T cell receptor beta chains drawn from one sample of a study of blood T cell repertoires in COVID-19. Clones were read by immunoSEQ multiplex PCR, and TCRdb kept only the in-frame ones, dropping some. Among around 180,000 clones, roughly 89% were seen once, and the ten largest hold under 2.5%. The sequencing sample was made of PBMCs or T cells enriched from blood (not recorded which). The receptors here all came from a woman aged 40 to 50 with acute COVID-19. Each CDR3 is given with its conserved first and last residue. D genes are given only for firm matches. Size is omitted from some rows. Given values are once, few, many or a class for expanded clones.

d_call j_call clone_size v_call cdr3_nt cdr3_aa
- TRBJ1-1 - TRBV19 TGTGCCAGTAGTAGAGGATTGAACACTGAAGCTTTCTTT CASSRGLNTEAFF
- TRBJ1-6 - TRBV5-5 TGTGCCAGCAGCACCGGACAGCCATATAATTCACCCCTCCACTTT CASSTGQPYNSPLHF
TRBD1 TRBJ2-1 - TRBV24-1 TGTGCCACTGAGGGGGACAGGGTAGGCCAAAATGAGCAGTTCTTC CATEGDRVGQNEQFF
TRBD2 TRBJ2-5 - TRBV28 TGTGCCAGCATGGGACTAGCGGGGGGGCGGGAGACCCAGTACTTC CASMGLAGGRETQYF
- TRBJ1-2 - TRBV7-2 TGTGCCAGCAGCTTGGAGGGGTGGAACTATGGCTACACCTTC CASSLEGWNYGYTF
- TRBJ2-5 - TRBV5-8 TGTGCCAGCACACATGGACGGGGGGCCAACCAAGAGACCCAGTACTTC CASTHGRGANQETQYF
- TRBJ2-7 - TRBV12-3/TRBV12-4 TGTGCCAGCACTCGGGGGGCCGTTGAGCAGTACTTC CASTRGAVEQYF
- TRBJ2-7 - TRBV5-1 TGCGCCAGCAGCTCCGGACAGCGCTCCTACGAGCAGTACTTC CASSSGQRSYEQYF
- TRBJ2-7 - TRBV15 TGTGCCACCAGCAGAGGGGGGGATATTTACGAGCAGTACTTC CATSRGGDIYEQYF
TRBD1 TRBJ2-7 - TRBV29-1 TGCAGCGTTCGACAGGGAACCTACGAGCAGTACTTC CSVRQGTYEQYF
TRBD1 TRBJ1-4 - TRBV5-4 TGTGCCAGCAGCGCGACGTCCGGGACAGGGAGGGAAAAACTGTTTTTT CASSATSGTGREKLFF
- TRBJ1-5 - TRBV28 TGTGCCAGCAGTTTGGGGTTGGGGGGAGATCAGCCCCAGCATTTT CASSLGLGGDQPQHF
- TRBJ1-2 - TRBV2 TGTGCCAGCAGTGAAGCGGCTATTGGGCACACCTTC CASSEAAIGHTF
- TRBJ1-2 - TRBV29-1 TGCAGCGTTCTCCGAGAGACAGCTCCTTATGGCTACACCTTC CSVLRETAPYGYTF
TRBD1 TRBJ2-3 - TRBV2 TGTGCCAGCAGTGGCCGGGACAGTTACACAGATACGCAGTATTTT CASSGRDSYTDTQYF
- TRBJ1-5 - TRBV6-5 TGTGCCAGCAGTCTGGGGGCTGGACAGCCCCAGCATTTT CASSLGAGQPQHF
TRBD2 TRBJ2-7 - TRBV6-5 TGTGCCAGCACCACCGGACTAGCGGGAGTTTACGAGCAGTACTTC CASTTGLAGVYEQYF
- TRBJ2-7 - TRBV4-1 TGCGCCAGCAGCCATGGAGGGTCCTCCTACGAGCAGTACTTC CASSHGGSSYEQYF
- TRBJ1-1 - TRBV24-1 TGTGCCACCAGTGATCCCGATGGCCAGGGGAACACTGAAGCTTTCTTT CATSDPDGQGNTEAFF
TRBD2 TRBJ2-1 - TRBV7-2 TGTGCCAGCAGCCCATGGACTAGCGAGGGGGATGAGCAGTTCTTC CASSPWTSEGDEQFF
TRBD2 TRBJ2-3 - TRBV3-1/TRBV3-2 TGTGCCAGCAGCCGACTAGCGGGGCGCACAGATACGCAGTATTTT CASSRLAGRTDTQYF
TRBD1 TRBJ2-1 - TRBV12-3/TRBV12-4 TGTGCCAGCACCCTGGTGAGGGGGCATGAGCAGTTCTTC CASTLVRGHEQFF
TRBD2 TRBJ2-1 - TRBV9 TGTGCCAGCAGCGATAGCGGGGCAAATCGACTTAGTGAGCAGTTCTTC CASSDSGANRLSEQFF
TRBD2 TRBJ2-5 - TRBV18 TGTGCCAGCTCACCAGATAGCGGGAAGGGTGAGACCCAGTACTTC CASSPDSGKGETQYF
- TRBJ1-2 - TRBV6-1 TGTGCCAGCAGTGAATCCAGGGATATTGGCTACACCTTC CASSESRDIGYTF
- TRBJ1-1 - TRBV15 TGTGCCACCAGCAGAGACAGTCGACAGGCCGGTGCTTTCTTT CATSRDSRQAGAFF
TRBD2 TRBJ2-1 once TRBV7-9 TGTGCCAGCAGCTTACCTAGCGGGAGGGCCAATGAGCAGTTCTTC CASSLPSGRANEQFF
- TRBJ1-2 - TRBV7-2 TGTGCCAGCAGCGTTAGTGAATCTGGCTATGGCTACACCTTC CASSVSESGYGYTF
- TRBJ1-5 - TRBV6-1 TGTGCCAGCAGTGAAGTGGGGGCGGGTCAGCCCCAGCATTTT CASSEVGAGQPQHF
- TRBJ1-1 few TRBV7-9 TGTGCCAGCAGCCCCATGGGGGGAATGAACACTGAAGCTTTCTTT CASSPMGGMNTEAFF
- TRBJ2-2 - TRBV7-6 TGTGCCAGCAGCTTAGCATTGGGCAGCTCGAACACCGGGGAGCTGTTTTTT CASSLALGSSNTGELFF
- TRBJ2-7 once TRBV25-1 TGTGCCAGCAGGGAGACCTACGAGCAGTACTTC CASRETYEQYF
TRBD1 TRBJ1-6 - TRBV7-9 TGTGCCAGCAGCGACGGACAGGGAGAGGCACCCCTCCACTTT CASSDGQGEAPLHF
TRBD1 TRBJ2-2 once TRBV14 TGTGCCAGCAGCCAAGATTTTCCCCACCGGGACAGGGGGCCTGGGGAGCTGTTTTTT CASSQDFPHRDRGPGELFF
TRBD2 TRBJ2-5 - TRBV7-8 TGTGCCAGCAGCGCCGGGAGGGGGGACGAGACCCAGTACTTC CASSAGRGDETQYF
- TRBJ1-2 - TRBV18 TGTGCCAGCTCACCAGATCAGGGCCTGGATGGCTACACCTTC CASSPDQGLDGYTF
- TRBJ1-2 - TRBV3-1/TRBV3-2 TGTGCCAGCAGCCAATCAGGGAGGGTCGGGTATGGCTACACCTTC CASSQSGRVGYGYTF
TRBD2 TRBJ2-2 once TRBV7-2 TGTGCCAGCAGCTTAGTCGGAAATAGCGGGGGACCCAGACCCGGGGAGCTGTTTTTT CASSLVGNSGGPRPGELFF
- TRBJ1-6 - TRBV5-4 TGTGCCAGCAGCTTGGGGGGGCGTGAAGGGAGCTCCTATAATTCACCCCTCCACTTT CASSLGGREGSSYNSPLHF
- TRBJ2-2 - TRBV12-3/TRBV12-4 TGTGCCAGCAGGGAGGGGACCGGGGAGCTGTTTTTT CASREGTGELFF
TRBD2 TRBJ2-2 - TRBV15 TGTGCCACCAGCAGAGATCTAGCGGGACCCGGGGAGCTGTTTTTT CATSRDLAGPGELFF
TRBD2 TRBJ2-1 - TRBV7-9 TGTGCCAGCAGCCGACTAGCCAATGAGCAGTTCTTC CASSRLANEQFF